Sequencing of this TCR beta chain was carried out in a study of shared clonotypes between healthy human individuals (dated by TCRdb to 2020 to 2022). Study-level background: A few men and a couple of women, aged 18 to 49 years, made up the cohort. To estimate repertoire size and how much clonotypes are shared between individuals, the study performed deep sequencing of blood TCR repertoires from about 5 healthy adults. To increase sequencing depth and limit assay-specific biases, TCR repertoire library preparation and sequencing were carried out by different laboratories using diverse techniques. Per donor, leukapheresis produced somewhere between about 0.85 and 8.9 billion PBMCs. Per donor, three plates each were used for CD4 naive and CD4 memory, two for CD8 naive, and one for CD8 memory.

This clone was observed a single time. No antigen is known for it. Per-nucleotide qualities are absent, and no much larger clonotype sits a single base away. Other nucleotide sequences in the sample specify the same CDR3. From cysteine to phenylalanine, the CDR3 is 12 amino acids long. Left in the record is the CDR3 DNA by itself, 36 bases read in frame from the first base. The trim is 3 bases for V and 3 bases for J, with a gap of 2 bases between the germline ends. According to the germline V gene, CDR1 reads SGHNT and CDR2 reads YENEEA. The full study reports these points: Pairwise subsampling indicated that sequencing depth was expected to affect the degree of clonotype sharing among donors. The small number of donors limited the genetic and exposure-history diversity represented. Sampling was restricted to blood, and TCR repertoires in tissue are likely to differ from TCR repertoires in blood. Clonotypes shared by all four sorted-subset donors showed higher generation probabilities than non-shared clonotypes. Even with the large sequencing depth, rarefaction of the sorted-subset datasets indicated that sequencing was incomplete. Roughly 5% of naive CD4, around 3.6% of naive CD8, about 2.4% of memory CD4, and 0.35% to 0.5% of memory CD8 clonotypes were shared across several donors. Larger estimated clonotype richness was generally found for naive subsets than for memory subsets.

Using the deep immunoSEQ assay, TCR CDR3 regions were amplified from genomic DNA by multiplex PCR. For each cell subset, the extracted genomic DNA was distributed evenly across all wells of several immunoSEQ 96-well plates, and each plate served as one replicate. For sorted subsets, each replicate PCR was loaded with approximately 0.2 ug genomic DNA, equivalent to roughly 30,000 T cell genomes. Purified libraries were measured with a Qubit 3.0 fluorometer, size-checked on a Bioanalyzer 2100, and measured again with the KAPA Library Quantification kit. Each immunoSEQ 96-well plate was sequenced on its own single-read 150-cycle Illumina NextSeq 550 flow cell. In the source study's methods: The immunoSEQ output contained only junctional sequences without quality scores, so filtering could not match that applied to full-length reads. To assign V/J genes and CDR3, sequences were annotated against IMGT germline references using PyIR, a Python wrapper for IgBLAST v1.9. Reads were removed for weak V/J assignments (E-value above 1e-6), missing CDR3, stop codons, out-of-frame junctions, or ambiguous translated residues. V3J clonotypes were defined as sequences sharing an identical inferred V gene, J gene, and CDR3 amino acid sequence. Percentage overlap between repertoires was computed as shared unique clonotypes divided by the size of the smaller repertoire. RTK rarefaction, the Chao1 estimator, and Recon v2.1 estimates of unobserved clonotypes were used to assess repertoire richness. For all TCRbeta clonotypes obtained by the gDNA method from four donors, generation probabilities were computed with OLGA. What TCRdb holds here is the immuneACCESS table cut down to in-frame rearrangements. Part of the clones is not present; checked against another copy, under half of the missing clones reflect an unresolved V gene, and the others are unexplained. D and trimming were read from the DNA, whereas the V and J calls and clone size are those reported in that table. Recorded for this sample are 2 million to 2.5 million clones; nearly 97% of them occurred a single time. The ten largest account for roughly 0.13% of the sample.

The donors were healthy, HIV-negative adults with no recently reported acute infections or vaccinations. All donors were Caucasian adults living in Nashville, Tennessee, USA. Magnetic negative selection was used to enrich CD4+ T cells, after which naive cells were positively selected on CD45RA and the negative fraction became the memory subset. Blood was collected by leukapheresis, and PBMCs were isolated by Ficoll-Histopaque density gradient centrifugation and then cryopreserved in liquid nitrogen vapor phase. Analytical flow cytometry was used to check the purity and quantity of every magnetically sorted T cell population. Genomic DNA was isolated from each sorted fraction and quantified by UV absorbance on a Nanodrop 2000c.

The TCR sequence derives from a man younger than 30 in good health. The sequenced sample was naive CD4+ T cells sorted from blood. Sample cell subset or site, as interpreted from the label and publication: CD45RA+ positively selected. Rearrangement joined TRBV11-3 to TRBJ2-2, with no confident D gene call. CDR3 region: CASSFDTGELFF. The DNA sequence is TGTGCCAGCAGCTTTGACACCGGGGAGCTGTTTTTT.